One and the same sample provided the 4 T cell receptor beta chains below, sequenced in a study of PD-L1 blockade in urothelial cancer. Documented time point: pretreatment peripheral blood. The method was immunoSEQ multiplex PCR; TCRdb's version includes in-frame clones alone and lacks a portion of them. The sample comprises 90,000 to 100,000 clones, 85% to 90% of which are singletons, and roughly 1.6% rests with the top ten. The material sequenced was PBMCs, taken around atezolizumab (anti-PD-L1) treatment. The source is a man between 60 and 75 years old with urothelial cancer.

The V and J genes are TRBV2 and TRBJ1-5; TRBD1 matches 12 bases. This CDR3 is 14 amino acids long. Germline-derived CDR1 and CDR2 are SNHLY and FYNNEI. V lost 7 bases to trimming and J lost 7 bases; unmatched junction nucleotides: 5. The CDR3 DNA is TGTGCCAGCAACCCCGGGACAGGGGGCCAGCCCCAGCATTTT. Translation gives CASNPGTGGQPQHF. The whole variable domain, remainder taken from reference TRBV2 and TRBJ1-5, is EPEVTQTPSHQVTQMGQEVILRCVPISNHLYFYWYRQILGQKVEFLVSFYNNEISEKSEIFDDQFSVERPDGSNFTLKIRSTKLEDSAMYFCASNPGTGGQPQHFGDGTRLSIL.

The V and J genes are TRBV28 and TRBJ2-5; no definite D call. V lost 3 bases and J lost 4, with 9 bases in between. In germline, CDR1 is MDHEN, CDR2 SYDVKM. The CDR3 consists of 13 residues. The CDR3 bases are TGTGCCAGCAGTTTGGCAGGCAGAGAGACCCAGTACTTC. It codes for CASSLAGRETQYF.

The rearrangement joins TRBV28 to TRBJ1-3; no clear D. V lost 1 base and J 0 bases, leaving 10 bases between the germline ends. The CDR3 contains 16 residues. Germline assignment: CDR1 MDHEN and CDR2 SYDVKM. The CDR3 here is CASSLSGSHSGNTIYF. CDR3 bases: TGTGCCAGCAGTTTATCTGGCAGTCACTCTGGAAACACCATATATTTT.

The CDR3 is CASSEGTGVVYEQYF. CDR3 coding DNA: TGTGCCAGCAGTGAAGGGACAGGGGTCGTCTACGAGCAGTACTTC. The chain combines TRBV2 with TRBJ2-7; TRBD1 matches at 9 bases. CDR1 is SNHLY, CDR2 FYNNEI, per germline. The junction had 4 bases not matched to a gene; V was cut back by 1 base and J by 3 bases. CDR3 length equals 15 residues.